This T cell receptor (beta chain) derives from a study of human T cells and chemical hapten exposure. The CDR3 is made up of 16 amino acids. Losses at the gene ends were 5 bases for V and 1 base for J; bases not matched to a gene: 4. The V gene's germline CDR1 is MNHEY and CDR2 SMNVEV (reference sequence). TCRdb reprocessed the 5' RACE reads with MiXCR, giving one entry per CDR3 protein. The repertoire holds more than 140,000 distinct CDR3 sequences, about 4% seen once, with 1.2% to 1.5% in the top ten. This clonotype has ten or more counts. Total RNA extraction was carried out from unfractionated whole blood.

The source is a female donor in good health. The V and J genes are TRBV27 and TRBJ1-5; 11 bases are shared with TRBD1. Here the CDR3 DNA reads TGTGCCAGCAGTATGCGGACAGGGGGCAGCAATCAGCCCCAGCATTTT. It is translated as CASSMRTGGSNQPQHF.